This T cell receptor (beta chain) was recorded in a study of technical replicates of blood from several donors. The V end was cut by 7 bases, the J end by 3 bases, with 7 bases between. The CDR3 is 11 residues long. Germline lookup yields CDR1 MNHNS and CDR2 SASEGT. Using immunoSEQ multiplex PCR, the repertoire was profiled, and TCRdb retains in-frame clones only, with some absent. The data show roughly 100,000 clones, roughly 94% seen once. The source material was T cells isolated from PBMCs. The sequence was obtained from a human donor in good health. The chain has TRBV6-1 and TRBJ2-7; D is unclear. CDR3 bases: TGTGCCAGCATCTCCAGCTACGAGCAGTACTTC. The encoded protein is CASISSYEQYF.